The clone carrying this T cell receptor (beta chain) was found many times. These data originate in a study of human T cells and chemical hapten exposure. Via MiXCR, TCRdb re-called the 5' RACE reads, giving one row per CDR3 protein. This sample yields about 140,000 distinct CDR3 sequences, of which about 4.3% are seen a single time; about 1.3% belongs to the top ten. Germline-derived CDR1 and CDR2 are MNHNS and SASEGT. The CDR3 sequence is 14 residues long. V gave up 2 bases and J gave up 0 bases, with 7 bases separating them. Unfractionated whole blood yielded the extracted total RNA. The origin of this receptor is a female donor in good health. The chain combines TRBV6-1 with TRBJ1-1; D not resolved. CDR3 bases: TGTGCCAGCAGTGAATGGGCGTTGAACACTGAAGCTTTCTTT. Its protein product is CASSEWALNTEAFF.